The 17 T cell receptor beta chains below all came from one sample that was sequenced in a study of radiotherapy plus CTLA-4 blockade in lung cancer. Profiling relied on immunoSEQ multiplex PCR, and the TCRdb table lists in-frame clones only, not all of them. This sample has 57,000 or so clones, with 70% to 85% found just once. Sequenced material: peripheral blood, taken from a patient treated with radiotherapy plus ipilimumab. These receptors all stem from a human donor with non-small cell lung cancer who had a complete response to radiotherapy plus ipilimumab.

This sequence joins TRBV11-3 and TRBJ1-6, with no clear D. From germline, CDR1 is SGHNT and CDR2 YENEEA. The CDR3 loop spans 13 amino acids. Trimming removed 0 bases at V and 10 bases at J, with 7 bases between. The CDR3 bases are TGTGCCAGCAGCTTAGATCTAAGGTCACCCCTCCACTTT. It encodes CASSLDLRSPLHF.

This clone has only one observation. The CDR3: CASSVEESYEQYV. In DNA, the CDR3 is TGTGCCAGCAGTGTTGAGGAATCCTACGAGCAGTACGTC. V usage is TRBV6-1 and J usage is TRBJ2-7; D is unclear. Germline CDR1 reads MNHNS; CDR2 reads SASEGT. Trimming removed 4 bases at V and 1 base at J, with 8 bases between. The CDR3 runs to 13 residues.

DNA for the CDR3: TGTGCCTGGAGTGCCCCCGAAGGACAGGGATATGTTCAGCCCCAGCATTTT. Amino acids: CAWSAPEGQGYVQPQHF. This chain joins TRBV30 and TRBJ1-5; 8 bases fit TRBD1. Unmatched junction bases numbered 14, after V lost 1 base and J lost 6 bases. Germline CDR1 GTSNPN, CDR2 SVGIG (reference sequence). CDR3 length: 17 amino acids. Looking up the rest from reference TRBV30 and TRBJ1-5 gives the full variable domain: SQTIHQWPATLVQPVGSPLSLECTVEGTSNPNLYWYRQAAGRGLQLLFYSVGIGQISSEVPQNLSASRPQDRQFILSSKKLLLSDSGFYLCAWSAPEGQGYVQPQHFGDGTRLSIL.

V usage is TRBV15 and J usage is TRBJ1-5, with 7 bases matching TRBD1. Germline V gene sequence: CDR1 LNHNV, CDR2 YYDKDF (reference sequence). Trimming took 2 bases from V and 0 from J; bases not matched to a gene: 7. The CDR3 has 17 amino acids. Here the CDR3 reads CATSRPTGAYSNQPQHF. DNA for the CDR3: TGTGCCACCAGCAGACCAACAGGGGCCTATAGCAATCAGCCCCAGCATTTT. The full variable domain, completed using reference TRBV15 and TRBJ1-5, is DAMVIQNPRYQVTQFGKPVTLSCSQTLNHNVMYWYQQKSSQAPKLLFHYYDKDFNNEADTPDNFQSRRPNTSFCFLDIRSPGLGDTAMYLCATSRPTGAYSNQPQHFGDGTRLSIL.

There are a few counts of this clone. The chain recombines TRBV4-1 with TRBJ1-5; D gene unclear. The CDR3 is 12 residues long. The germline CDR1 and CDR2 sequences are MGHRA and YSYEKL. V lost 6 bases, J lost 2 bases, and 5 bases lay in between. CDR3 amino acids: CASSSGNQPQHF. The CDR3 region has the DNA TGCGCCAGCAGTTCAGGCAATCAGCCCCAGCATTTT.

V and J are TRBV18 and TRBJ2-7; maybe TRBD2 (6 bases). Between the trimmed V and J ends, which lost 0 bases and 6 bases, there was a span of 9 bases. CDR1 is KGHSH, CDR2 LQKENI, per germline. This CDR3 contains 13 residues. CDR3 DNA sequence: TGTGCCAGCTCACCACCGGGGACTCTCGAGCAGTACTTC. Translating it yields CASSPPGTLEQYF.

The V and J genes are TRBV19 and TRBJ2-1; a possible D gene is TRBD2 (5 bases). Germline CDR1 is LNHDA and CDR2 is SQIVND (reference sequence). The CDR3 consists of 13 residues. The germline V and J ends were trimmed by 3 bases and 7 bases, with 10 bases remaining between them. As DNA, the CDR3 is TGTGCCAGTAGTATCTCTCTAGCAAATGAGCAGTTCTTC. This gives the protein CASSISLANEQFF.

The rearrangement uses TRBV27 and TRBJ2-3; the match to TRBD2 covers 9 bases. The J segment lost 4 bases and the V segment lost 3 bases, leaving 8 bases of the junction unmatched. The V gene's germline CDR1 is MNHEY and CDR2 SMNVEV (reference sequence). The CDR3 runs to 16 residues. CDR3 DNA: TGTGCCAGCAGTTTCTTACGTATAGCGGGGGCAGATACGCAGTATTTT. Translated: CASSFLRIAGADTQYF.

This chain links TRBV15 with TRBJ2-1; 8 bases map to TRBD1. From germline, CDR1 is LNHNV and CDR2 YYDKDF (reference sequence). The ends lost 5 bases at V and 2 bases at J; junction bases unmatched: 5. The CDR3 sequence is 15 residues long. The DNA of the CDR3 is TGTGCCACCAGCCTAAGACAGGGGCCCTACAATGAGCAGTTCTTC. It codes for CATSLRQGPYNEQFF.

The chain recombines TRBV11-2 with TRBJ2-7; D call uncertain. This CDR3 contains 14 residues. The germline V gene has CDR1 SGHAT and CDR2 FQNNGV. V lost 3 bases and J 2 bases, leaving 11 bases between the germline ends. Here the CDR3 DNA reads TGTGCCAGCAGCTTTTCAACAGTAGCCTACGAGCAGTACTTC. Protein sequence: CASSFSTVAYEQYF.

Comment on this clone: One junction end disagrees with the germline gene, perhaps due to a read error. This chain uses TRBV7-7 with TRBJ1-3; a weak D match, TRBD1 (6 bases). From germline, CDR1 is SSHAT and CDR2 FNYEAQ (reference sequence). This CDR3 is built from 15 residues. In DNA, the CDR3 is TGTGCTAGCAGCTTTCCGGGACAATCTGGAAACACCATATATTTT. Translation gives CASSFPGQSGNTIYF.

There are a few counts of this clone. The chain couples TRBV7-8 to TRBJ2-7, with unresolved D. The CDR3 totals 15 residues. Germline CDR1 and CDR2: SGHVS and FQNEAQ. V gave up 2 bases and J gave up 4 bases, with 15 bases separating them. The DNA for the CDR3 is TGTGCCAGCAGCTTAAGAACGTCCGGCGAATACGAGCAGTACTTC. The encoded protein is CASSLRTSGEYEQYF.

The rearrangement links TRBV11-3 to TRBJ2-5, with 9 bases that match TRBD1. V shed 5 bases, J shed 3 bases, and the junction held 4 bases outside the gene matches. Germline lookup yields CDR1 SGHNT and CDR2 YENEEA. CDR3 length: 14 amino acids. CDR3 coding DNA: TGTGCCAGCAGCCATGGGACAGGGAAAGAGACCCAGTACTTC. The encoded protein is CASSHGTGKETQYF.

The rearrangement joins TRBV5-1 to TRBJ2-3; tentatively, D is TRBD2 (5 bases). V gave up 3 bases and J gave up 2 bases, with 13 bases separating them. The CDR3 runs to 15 residues. Germline V lookup: CDR1 SGHRS, CDR2 YFSETQ. The CDR3 region is CASSSLLGPTDTQYF. DNA of the CDR3: TGCGCCAGCAGCTCCCTACTAGGCCCCACAGATACGCAGTATTTT.

This clone was detected only once. The chain combines TRBV19 with TRBJ2-3, with D hard to call. The V and J ends lost 3 bases and 3 bases respectively, with 13 bases between them. Germline assignment: CDR1 LNHDA and CDR2 SQIVND (reference sequence). The CDR3 runs 15 residues. CDR3 sequence: CASSIRHLLTDTQYF. The CDR3 region has the DNA TGTGCCAGTAGTATTAGACATCTATTAACAGATACGCAGTATTTT.

The chain carries TRBV2 and TRBJ1-3; D unclear. Germline V lookup: CDR1 SNHLY, CDR2 FYNNEI. CDR3 size: 19 residues. Trimming took 4 bases from V and 2 from J, leaving 24 bases between them. The CDR3 coding sequence is TGTGCCAGCAGTGTTCTCCCACCGGGCCTCCCGGGGACTGGAAACACCATATATTTT. Translating gives CASSVLPPGLPGTGNTIYF.

The chain joins TRBV9 to TRBJ2-5, with D perhaps matching TRBD2 (6 bases). Germline CDR1 reads SGDLS; CDR2 reads YYNGEE. The V end was cut by 4 bases, the J end by 3 bases, with 16 bases between. The CDR3 extends over 15 amino acids. The CDR3, as DNA: TGTGCCAGCAGCCGCAGTAGCGGACCTGAAGAGACCCAGTACTTC. Translated: CASSRSSGPEETQYF.